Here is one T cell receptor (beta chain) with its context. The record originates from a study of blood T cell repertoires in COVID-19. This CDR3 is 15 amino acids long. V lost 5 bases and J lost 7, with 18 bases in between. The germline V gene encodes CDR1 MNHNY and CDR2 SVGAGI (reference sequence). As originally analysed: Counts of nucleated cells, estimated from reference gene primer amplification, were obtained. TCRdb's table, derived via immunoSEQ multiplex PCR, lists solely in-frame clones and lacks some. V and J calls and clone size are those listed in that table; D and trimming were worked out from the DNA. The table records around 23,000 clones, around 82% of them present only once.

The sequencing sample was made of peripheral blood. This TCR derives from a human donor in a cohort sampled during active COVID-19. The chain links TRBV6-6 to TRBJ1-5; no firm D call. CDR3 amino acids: CASSQELVGGQPQHF. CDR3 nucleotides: TGTGCCAGCAGTCAAGAACTTGTTGGAGGGCAGCCCCAGCATTTT.